One and the same sample provided the 31 T cell receptor beta chains below, sequenced in a study of post-analysis software for immune sequencing data. Study results and limitations: Four to six TRBV segments were more frequent in patients than controls; TRBV5-6, TRBV5-1 and TRBV20-1 belonged to this group.

TCR beta cDNA libraries included unique molecular identifiers. TCRdb independently ran MiXCR on the PCR reads; one entry per CDR3 protein. The top ten clones hold more than 0.45% of a sample with fewer than 850,000 distinct CDR3 sequences, roughly 30% of them seen once. The antigens of these receptors remain unknown. The specimen sequenced was blood. The origin of the receptors is a girl aged 5 to 17 with multiple sclerosis.

Of note for this clonotype: A much larger clonotype is one base distant, so this may be a read error. This chain uses TRBV10-2 with TRBJ2-5; TRBD1 is a possible D gene (5 bases). Per the germline V gene, CDR1 is WSHSY and CDR2 is SAAADI. The ends were cut back, 6 bases at V and 11 bases at J, with 25 bases in the middle. This CDR3 has 15 amino acids. Here the CDR3 reads CASRDDSSNYNEQYF. The CDR3 nucleotides read TGCGCCAGCAGAGACGACAGCTCCAATTACAATGAGCAGTACTTC.

This rearrangement joins TRBV5-1 to TRBJ1-5, with D maybe TRBD1 (6 bases). Trimming shortened V by 3 bases and J by 3 bases, and 7 bases separated the two germline ends. This CDR3 comprises 13 residues. The germline V gene encodes CDR1 SGHRS and CDR2 YFSETQ. The CDR3 reads CASSWTVNQPQHF. Here the CDR3 DNA reads TGCGCCAGCAGCTGGACAGTCAATCAGCCCCAGCATTTT.

The chain combines TRBV5-1 with TRBJ2-1; D is perhaps TRBD1 (6 bases). CDR1 is SGHRS, CDR2 YFSETQ, per germline. CDR3 length equals 14 residues. The V end was cut by 0 bases, the J end by 6 bases, with 10 bases between. CDR3 residues: CASSLAPGVNEQFF. The CDR3 DNA reads as TGCGCCAGCAGCTTGGCTCCAGGGGTCAATGAGCAGTTCTTC.

The table lists this clonotype with a few counts. As DNA, the CDR3 is TGTGCCAGCAGCTTAGACCCGACAGTAAACATTCAGTACTTC. Amino acids: CASSLDPTVNIQYF. The chain uses TRBV7-6 and TRBJ2-4; D may be TRBD1 (5 bases). Deletions cut 1 base from V and 6 bases from J, with 10 bases between. Germline CDR1 is SGHVS and CDR2 is FNYEAQ. The CDR3 has 14 amino acids.

The V and J genes are TRBV5-5 and TRBJ2-7; 7 bases are a match to TRBD1. This CDR3 has 17 amino acids. J lost 4 bases, V lost 6 bases, and 19 bases had no gene match. CDR1 and CDR2 from the germline V gene are SGHKS and YYEKEE (reference sequence). CDR3 coding DNA: TGTGCCAGCAACCCCTCCGACAGAAGGACAGGAGGATACGAGCAGTACTTC. Residues: CASNPSDRRTGGYEQYF.

A remark on this clonotype: A much larger clone is a single base away; this may be a read error. V is TRBV29-1 and J is TRBJ2-1; D not resolved. The J call may be incorrect, as the DNA end agrees better with TRBJ2-7. CDR3 length: 12 amino acids. The germline gives CDR1 SQVTM, CDR2 ANQGSEA. The CDR3: CSVLNSYNEQYF. The CDR3 bases are TGCAGCGTTCTTAACAGCTACAATGAGCAGTACTTC.

The V call is TRBV18, the J call TRBJ2-1; no reliable D call. Deletions cut 3 bases from V and 8 bases from J, with 11 bases between. Germline CDR1 and CDR2: KGHSH and LQKENI. The CDR3 has 13 amino acids. The CDR3 DNA reads as TGTGCCAGCTCACCTAGAATGGACGATGAGCAGTTCTTC. Its protein is CASSPRMDDEQFF.

This clonotype has a handful of counts. This rearrangement joins TRBV4-1 to TRBJ1-5; D call uncertain. The CDR3 runs to 15 residues. Germline V lookup: CDR1 MGHRA, CDR2 YSYEKL. V lost 3 bases and J lost 2, with 11 bases in between. This CDR3 reads CASSQVVLGNQPQHF. The CDR3, as DNA: TGCGCCAGCAGCCAGGTGGTGTTGGGCAATCAGCCCCAGCATTTT.

The rearrangement uses TRBV20-1 and TRBJ2-1, with D perhaps TRBD2 (5 bases). Trimming pared 6 bases from V and 3 bases from J, leaving 15 bases between. This CDR3 spans 14 amino acids. From germline, CDR1 is DFQATT and CDR2 SNEGSKA (reference sequence). The CDR3 coding sequence is TGCAGTGCCAAACACGGGAAAATCTACAATGAGCAGTTCTTC. This encodes CSAKHGKIYNEQFF.

CDR3 nucleotide sequence: TGTGCCAGCAGCGTTGGACTAGCGGGAGAAGTCGAGCAGTACTTC. Translated: CASSVGLAGEVEQYF. The chain joins TRBV9 to TRBJ2-7; 13 bases line up with TRBD2. Germline trimming cut 2 bases from V and 6 bases from J; bases unmatched to any gene: 5. Germline V gives CDR1 SGDLS, CDR2 YYNGEE. This CDR3 has 15 amino acids. Based on the CDR3 plus reference TRBV9 and TRBJ2-7, the full variable domain is DSGVTQTPKHLITATGQRVTLRCSPRSGDLSVYWYQQSLDQGLQFLIQYYNGEERAKGNILERFSAQQFPDLHSELNLSSLELGDSALYFCASSVGLAGEVEQYFGPGTRLTVT.

The CDR3 region has the DNA TGTGCCATCAAGTTGAGGGGCTACGATCTTGAGCAGTACTTC. Its translation is CAIKLRGYDLEQYF. The chain has TRBV10-3 and TRBJ2-7; D may be TRBD1 or TRBD2 (5 bases each). V lost 7 bases and J 7 bases, leaving 20 bases between the germline ends. CDR3 length: 14 residues. The germline CDR1 and CDR2 sequences are ENHRY and SYGVKD.

The rearrangement joins TRBV15 to TRBJ2-7; D call uncertain. Germline V gene data show CDR1 as LNHNV and CDR2 as YYDKDF (reference sequence). This CDR3 contains 13 residues. Trimming removed 0 bases from V and 5 bases from J, with 8 bases in between. The CDR3 sequence: CATSRDGVNEQYF. In DNA, the CDR3 is TGTGCCACCAGCAGAGATGGGGTCAACGAGCAGTACTTC.

J is TRBJ2-2 and V is TRBV9; 11 nucleotides align to TRBD2. CDR3 length: 19 amino acids. J was trimmed by 4 bases and V by 0 bases; bases with no gene match: 11. CDR1 is SGDLS, CDR2 YYNGEE, per germline. The DNA of the CDR3 is TGTGCCAGCAGCGTAGATCCCGGCCTAGCGGGAGGAGGCACCGGGGAGCTGTTTTTT. Encoded protein: CASSVDPGLAGGGTGELFF.

This clonotype was picked up a small number of times. The V call is TRBV20-1, the J call TRBJ2-5; D gene unclear. V lost 3 bases and J lost 4, with 6 bases in between. This CDR3 region has 11 residues. Germline CDR1 reads DFQATT; CDR2 reads SNEGSKA (reference sequence). The CDR3 coding sequence is TGCAGTGCTAGGGTTCGAGAGACCCAGTACTTC. Its translation: CSARVRETQYF.

This chain connects TRBV27 to TRBJ1-1; possible D gene TRBD1, 6 bases. The V gene's germline CDR1 is MNHEY and CDR2 SMNVEV (reference sequence). The CDR3 is made up of 13 amino acids. The ends were cut back, 0 bases at V and 11 bases at J, with 13 bases in the middle. CDR3 amino acids: CASSLSYTGRAFF. Written as DNA, the CDR3 is TGTGCCAGCAGTTTATCGTACACAGGGCGTGCTTTCTTT.

This clonotype was detected only a few times. The chain couples TRBV4-3 to TRBJ1-1; 11 positions agree with TRBD1. The CDR3 totals 18 residues. The trim removed 3 bases at V and 0 bases at J, leaving 9 bases unmatched. CDR1 is LGHNA, CDR2 YSLEER, per germline. The CDR3: CASSQDGQGAIVNTEAFF. CDR3 coding DNA: TGCGCCAGCAGCCAGGACGGACAGGGGGCGATTGTGAACACTGAAGCTTTCTTT.

The chain is built from TRBV15 and TRBJ2-3; D gene unclear. The CDR3 is 15 amino acids. The V end lost 0 bases, the J end lost 2 bases, and 9 bases lay between the germline ends. Germline CDR1 is LNHNV and CDR2 is YYDKDF (reference sequence). The DNA for the CDR3 is TGTGCCACCAGCAGAGATAGGGCCCCCACAGATACGCAGTATTTT. It encodes CATSRDRAPTDTQYF.

The chain recombines TRBV2 with TRBJ2-7; 7 nucleotides line up with TRBD2. Trimming at V came to 8 bases and at J to 5 bases, leaving 9 bases not matched to a gene. The germline gives CDR1 SNHLY, CDR2 FYNNEI. The CDR3 is 13 residues long. The chain's CDR3 is CASGTNLADEQYF. DNA of the CDR3: TGTGCCAGCGGAACAAATCTAGCGGACGAGCAGTACTTC.

The table lists this clonotype with many counts. V gene TRBV5-1 combines with J gene TRBJ2-3; no clear D. Germline V gene lookup returns CDR1 SGHRS and CDR2 YFSETQ. V was clipped by 2 bases and J by 1 base, with 14 bases between them. The CDR3 length is 16 residues. Here the CDR3 reads CASSFTALQRTDTQYF. CDR3 DNA: TGCGCCAGCAGCTTTACGGCGTTGCAGCGCACAGATACGCAGTATTTT. Filled out from reference TRBV5-1 and TRBJ2-3, the complete variable domain reads KAGVTQTPRYLIKTRGQQVTLSCSPISGHRSVSWYQQTPGQGLQFLFEYFSETQRNKGNFPGRFSGRQFSNSRSEMNVSTLELGDSALYLCASSFTALQRTDTQYFGPGTRLTVL.

This clonotype came up a few times. The chain joins TRBV10-3 to TRBJ1-1, with D uncertain. There are 11 residues in the CDR3. V gave up 10 bases and J gave up 11 bases, with 17 bases separating them. Germline CDR1 reads ENHRY; CDR2 reads SYGVKD. The CDR3 DNA reads as TGTGCCACTTGGGGAGTGGTGGGGGCTTTCTTT. Translated, it gives CATWGVVGAFF.

J is TRBJ2-5 and V is TRBV6-2 or TRBV6-3; D remains ambiguous. The last part of the DNA fits TRBJ2-7 better; the J call may be wrong. CDR1 MNHEY and CDR2 SVGEGT come from the germline V gene. This CDR3 is built from 11 residues. Written as DNA, the CDR3 is TGTGCCAGCAGTGGGATCTACGAGCAGTACTTC. It is translated as CASSGIYEQYF.

This clonotype appeared many times. The V call is TRBV7-2, the J call TRBJ2-3; 8 positions agree with TRBD2. Germline-derived CDR1 and CDR2 are SGHTA and FQGNSA. CDR3 length equals 14 residues. With 3 bases clipped from V and 8 bases from J, the junction kept 7 bases outside the gene matches. This CDR3 reads CASSLDSGTGTQYF. DNA for the CDR3: TGTGCCAGCAGCTTGGATAGCGGGACCGGTACGCAGTATTTT.

The genes are TRBV7-2 and TRBJ2-7; TRBD2 matches 8 bases. CDR1 SGHTA and CDR2 FQGNSA come from the germline V gene. Losses at the gene ends were 8 bases for V and 5 bases for J; bases not matched to a gene: 8. This CDR3 is 13 amino acids long. This chain's CDR3 is CASRWSGRDEQYF. The CDR3 region has the DNA TGTGCCAGCCGGTGGAGCGGGAGAGACGAGCAGTACTTC.

Only a few counts were recorded for this clonotype. The chain uses TRBV9 and TRBJ1-4; no firm D call. The CDR3 spans 14 residues. V lost 2 bases, J lost 0 bases, and 5 bases lay in between. Germline V gene sequence: CDR1 SGDLS, CDR2 YYNGEE. Here the CDR3 DNA reads TGTGCCAGCAGCGTCAGTGCAACTAATGAAAAACTGTTTTTT. This sequence encodes CASSVSATNEKLFF. The full variable domain, its missing parts supplied by reference TRBV9 and TRBJ1-4, is DSGVTQTPKHLITATGQRVTLRCSPRSGDLSVYWYQQSLDQGLQFLIQYYNGEERAKGNILERFSAQQFPDLHSELNLSSLELGDSALYFCASSVSATNEKLFFGSGTQLSVL.

This clonotype was detected only a few times. The chain recombines TRBV20-1 with TRBJ1-2, with 7 bases fitting TRBD1. V was pared by 3 bases and J by 5 bases, with 15 bases of the junction left unmatched. In germline, CDR1 is DFQATT, CDR2 SNEGSKA (reference sequence). The CDR3 length is 16 residues. In nucleotides, the CDR3 is TGCAGTGCTAGCCGTCAGAGACAGGGTGTGGAATATGGCTACACCTTC. It translates to CSASRQRQGVEYGYTF.

The rearrangement joins TRBV12-3 or TRBV12-4 to TRBJ2-3; D might be TRBD1 (5 bases). V gave up 6 bases and J gave up 2 bases, with 15 bases separating them. The CDR3 spans 15 residues. The CDR3 protein is CASSSADRPTDTQYF. For the CDR3, the DNA is TGTGCCAGCAGCTCGGCAGACAGACCCACAGATACGCAGTATTTT.

The CDR3 nucleotides are TGCAGTGCTTCGGGACTTATTAACTACGAGCAGTACTTC. It yields the protein CSASGLINYEQYF. The chain links TRBV20-1 to TRBJ2-7, with a weak D call TRBD2 (6 bases). The CDR3 has 13 amino acids. CDR1 is DFQATT and CDR2 is SNEGSKA in the germline V gene (reference sequence). V lost 5 bases and J lost 3, with 14 bases in between.

The chain employs TRBV10-3 and TRBJ1-1; a possible D gene is TRBD1 (6 bases). The CDR3 spans 13 residues. Trimming pared 8 bases from V and 0 bases from J, leaving 10 bases between. Germline CDR1 reads ENHRY; CDR2 reads SYGVKD. CDR3 DNA sequence: TGTGCCATCGGACAGATCATGAACACTGAAGCTTTCTTT. Translation gives CAIGQIMNTEAFF.

This clonotype has only a few counts. The genes are TRBV12-3 or TRBV12-4 and TRBJ2-7; the D gene is possibly TRBD2 (6 bases). The DNA end lines up better with TRBJ2-5; the J call may be wrong. This CDR3 is built from 15 residues. The CDR3 spells CASSFQEGGWETQYF. CDR3 coding DNA: TGTGCCAGCAGTTTTCAGGAGGGTGGATGGGAGACCCAGTACTTC.

This clonotype was observed a handful of times. The chain combines TRBV20-1 with TRBJ1-2; D not certain. This CDR3 spans 10 amino acids. Germline V gives CDR1 DFQATT, CDR2 SNEGSKA (reference sequence). V lost 3 bases and J lost 8, with 7 bases in between. The CDR3 nucleotides read TGCAGTGCTAGGGGGAGCGGCTACACCTTC. It encodes CSARGSGYTF.

The chain links TRBV6-1 to TRBJ2-5, with no clear D. The V gene's germline CDR1 is MNHNS and CDR2 SASEGT. The CDR3 has 13 amino acids. The V and J ends lost 4 bases and 0 bases respectively, with 6 bases between them. In DNA, the CDR3 is TGTGCCAGCAGTGTGGTTCACCAAGAGACCCAGTACTTC. Its protein product is CASSVVHQETQYF.